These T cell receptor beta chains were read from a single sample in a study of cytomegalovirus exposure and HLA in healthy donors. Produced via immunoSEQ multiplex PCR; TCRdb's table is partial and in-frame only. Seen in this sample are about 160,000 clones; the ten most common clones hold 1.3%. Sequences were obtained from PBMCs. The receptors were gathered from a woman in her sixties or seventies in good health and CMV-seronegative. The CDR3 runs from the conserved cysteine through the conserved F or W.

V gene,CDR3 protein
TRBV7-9,CASSSEGGTEAFF
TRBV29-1,CSVEEDLGETQYF
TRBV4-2,CASSPKDWGHQETQYF
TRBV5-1,CASSLVRGSSYEQYF
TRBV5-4,CASSFASGARTGELFF
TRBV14,CASSERFRGHDYGYTF
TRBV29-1,CSASRDTYYGYTF
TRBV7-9,CASSPPTGWGTDTQYF
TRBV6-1,CASRVGGDRGYTF
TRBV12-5,CASGSGLAPNTDTQYF
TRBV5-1,CASSLRRNEVSPLHF
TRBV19,CASSIGRNYEQYF
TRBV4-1,CASSPRDSSYNEQFF
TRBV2,CASTHLGVVGSGNTIYF
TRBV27,CASSLIAENNEQFF
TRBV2,CASSERYSGYTEAFF
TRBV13,CASSFGTSGGNEQFF
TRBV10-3,CAISLRTGDPYEQYF
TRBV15,CATSRASVNSPLHF
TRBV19,CASASPRSPVTGELFF
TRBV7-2,CASSNRVVGQPQHF
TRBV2,CASSLRGVGETQYF
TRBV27,CASSLRIRGEQYF
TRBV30,CAWSEVRGSGELFF
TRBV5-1,CASSLEGLLAEISYEQYF
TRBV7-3,CASSLLAGIETQYF
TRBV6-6,CASSDRGQGNGNTIYF
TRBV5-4,CASSLGGRHSGANVLTF
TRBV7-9,CASSRDFYEQYF
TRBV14,CASSQVDRDEQFF
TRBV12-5,CASGSDRGQPQHF
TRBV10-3,CATSTSGSGEYQETQYF
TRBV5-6,CASSYRDIEGVNTEAFF
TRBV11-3,CASSLGGQGNSPLHF
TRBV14,CASSRPGTGSSGNTIYF
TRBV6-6,CASSYSQAVRETQYF
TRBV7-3,CASSLGLQGAEAFF
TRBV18,CASSPRRQGNHYEQYF
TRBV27,CASSLGHHQETQYF
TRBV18,CASSPGTGDLVNTEAFF
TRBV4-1,CASSQELGGGIGRQETQYF
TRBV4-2,CASSPGRGGGAYNEQFF
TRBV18,CASSRGLTSYEQYF
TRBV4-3,CASSQWTGGTSSPYEQYF
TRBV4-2,CASSVAGQGRTGELFF
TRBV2,CASTSSRQTARNTIYF
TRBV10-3,CATRQGGGAEAFF
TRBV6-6,CASSYSTNQETQYF
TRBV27,CASRLQEASNTEAFF
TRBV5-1,CASTRDRGYEQYF
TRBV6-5,CASSLAGGPPGELFF
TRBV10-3,CAISDGTHYNEQFF